This T cell receptor beta chain comes out of a study of cytomegalovirus exposure and HLA in healthy donors. Study overall: A prior analysis found about 120 million unique TCR beta sequences from approximately 200 million T cells.

Study-wide points: Researchers catalogued some 160 TCR beta chains as cytomegalovirus-associated. The productive fraction for most TCR beta V segments was about 87% or about 30% in an earlier analysis.

Germline lookup yields CDR1 DFQATT and CDR2 SNEGSKA (reference sequence). The CDR3 covers 11 residues. V was trimmed by 7 bases and J by 5 bases, leaving 11 bases between them. The PCR was carried out with 60 Vbeta primers and 13 Jbeta primers. TCRdb's copy holds only in-frame clones and misses some; the assay was immunoSEQ multiplex PCR. The sample carries about 240,000 clones, around 78% recorded once. In regard to this clone: What it binds is not known.

This clonotype originated in a boy aged 10-17 years in good health and CMV-seronegative. The sample was PBMCs. The genes are TRBV20-1 and TRBJ2-5; a possible D gene is TRBD1 (5 bases). As DNA, the CDR3 is TGCAGTGGCCAGGGTGAGGAGACCCAGTACTTC. Its protein product is CSGQGEETQYF.